The TCR beta chain under discussion was sequenced for a study of T-cell reconstitution after alpha-beta-depleted transplantation in children (dated by TCRdb to 2016 to 2017). Broadly, across the study: T-cell immune reconstitution after TCRalphabeta/CD19-depleted allogeneic hematopoietic cell transplantation in children was quantitatively tracked in the study by means of TCR repertoire profiling. Summary of the overall study and its limitations: In some patients, high TCRbeta diversity at day 60 was attributed to recipient T cells and intrathymic progenitors that had survived conditioning. The apparently early recovery of alphabetaT-cell counts about two months after transplant reportedly depended on only several hundred rapidly expanded clones that came from non-depleted graft cells. Hyperexpanded clone frequencies declined over subsequent months; after one year, T-cell counts and TCRbeta diversity were mostly attributed to newly produced T cells.

CDR1 and CDR2 are read off the germline V gene as MDHEN and SYDVKM. From the cysteine through the phenylalanine, the CDR3 covers 13 amino acids. The kept DNA is CDR3 alone, 39 bases in frame from the first base. V is cut by 8 bases and J by 1 base, and the space between the germline ends is 8 bases. The sample's treatment or condition, from its label and the paper: allogeneic hematopoietic cell transplantation with graft depleted of TCRalphabeta T cells and CD19 B cells. The transplant recipients were children given TCRalphabeta/CD19-depleted allogeneic hematopoietic cell grafts. For this clonotype: What antigen it recognizes has not been identified. No much larger clonotype is one base removed from it; base qualities were not supplied.

The method was PCR. Sequencing took place on an Illumina HiSeq 2500. TCR libraries were prepared with molecular barcoding, using unique molecular identifiers to normalize TCRbeta repertoire quantification. TCRdb passed the public sequencing reads through fastp at Q25 and MiXCR, retaining productive beta sequences. Each CDR3 protein appears once, grouped with its most common genes and DNA. This sample comprises around 490,000 distinct CDR3 sequences, approximately 10% of them detected only once. The biggest ten clones account for approximately 14% of the sample. The rearrangement joined TRBV28 to TRBJ2-2, and perhaps TRBD2 as D gene, on 6 matching bases. Sequencing used PBMCs, mostly from graft donor cells, obtained 180 days after TCRalphabeta/CD19-depleted stem cell transplant. This clonotype originated in a female patient aged 2 to 10 who had a stem cell transplant for aplastic anemia, so the T cells may come from the graft donor. The DNA sequence reads TGTGCCAGCCTCGGGGGGAACACCGGGGAGCTGTTTTTT. This gives the protein CASLGGNTGELFF.